This T cell receptor (beta chain) stems from a study of T cell changes during pregnancy in multiple sclerosis. Sequencing used immunoSEQ multiplex PCR; TCRdb keeps in-frame clones, though not all of them. Among about 120,000 clones listed, about 93% were seen once. The CDR3 is 16 amino acids. CDR1 and CDR2 from the germline V gene are LNHNV and YYDKDF (reference sequence). The junction had 15 bases not matched to a gene; V was cut back by 5 bases and J by 12 bases. The V and J genes are TRBV15 and TRBJ2-1; 11 bases are shared with TRBD1. The receptor's source is a female donor with multiple sclerosis, enrolled in a pregnancy study. Here the sequenced sample was peripheral blood, taken before pregnancy. The CDR3 coding sequence is TGTGCCACCAGCGGCCGCAGGACAGGGGGCGAAACTTTGCAGTTCTTC. This translates into CATSGRRTGGETLQFF.